This T cell receptor beta chain was sequenced in a study of regulatory T cells in long-lasting Graves disease. iRepertoire HTBI primers and Arm-PCR of CDR3 regions built TCR beta libraries. In TCRdb, the multiplex PCR reads were re-called with MiXCR into one record per CDR3 protein. The repertoire holds about 350,000 distinct CDR3 sequences, around 17% seen once, with 30% in the top ten. This clonotype came up many times. Noted time point: newly diagnosed GD, antithyroid drugs for less than 3 months. PBMCs provided the RNA from which the TCR library was made. The sample was also reused in another study, on T cells in Graves' hyperthyroidism and ophthalmopathy.

The TCR comes from a man in his forties or fifties with Graves disease. The specimen was peripheral blood mononuclear cells (PBMCs), collected at new diagnosis, from a patient treated with antithyroid drugs.

CDR3 amino acids: CASRTVPNEQFF. CDR3 coding DNA: TGTGCCAGCAGAACAGTCCCGAATGAGCAGTTCTTC. V gene TRBV28 combines with J gene TRBJ2-1; no clear D. The CDR3 loop spans 12 amino acids. Germline V lookup: CDR1 MDHEN, CDR2 SYDVKM. Between the trimmed V and J ends, which lost 6 bases and 7 bases, there was a span of 10 bases.